The clone carrying this T cell receptor (beta chain) has a handful of counts. The antigen remains undetermined. The data originate from a study of cytomegalovirus exposure and HLA in healthy donors. Overall study context: Caucasian-associated ancestry cluster membership applied to approximately 84% of several hundred genotyped donors. Study outcomes and limitations: There were three CMV-associated chains whose specificity for CMV antigens was confirmed in vitro. In all likelihood, a cluster of highly shared sequence variants was a sequencing artifact. Reports state that TCR beta sequences accurately predicted most subjects' HLA-A and HLA-B alleles.

The CDR3 is made up of 15 amino acids. V was shortened by 4 bases and J by 4 bases, with 14 bases between the two germline ends. CDR1 SGHRS and CDR2 YFSETQ come from the germline V gene. PCR amplification relied on 60 Vbeta primers (plus 13 Jbeta primers). Clones were sequenced by immunoSEQ multiplex PCR, and TCRdb holds only the in-frame ones, with some missing. The sample consists of fewer than 250,000 clones, 70% to 75% of them appearing once. This clonotype originated in a man aged 25 to 40 in good health and CMV-seropositive. Sequencing was performed on PBMCs. The V gene is TRBV5-1, the J gene TRBJ1-4, with D hard to call. CDR3 coding DNA: TGCGCCAGCAGCCCCCTTGGGGAGTTTAATGAAAAACTGTTTTTT. Its translation is CASSPLGEFNEKLFF.